Listed here is a single T cell receptor beta chain. The sample belongs to a study of T cell changes during pregnancy in multiple sclerosis. The assay was immunoSEQ multiplex PCR, and TCRdb's table has in-frame clones only and misses some. The sample records under 55,000 clones, about nine tenths being singletons. The ends lost 2 bases at V and 2 bases at J; junction bases unmatched: 5. The CDR3 totals 15 residues. Looked up from germline, CDR1 is WNHNN and CDR2 is SYGVQD (reference sequence). Sequences were derived from CD8+ T cells from peripheral blood mononuclear cells, sampled after pregnancy. This clonotype was obtained from a female donor with multiple sclerosis, enrolled in a pregnancy study. The chain recombines TRBV10-1 with TRBJ1-2, with 7 bases matching TRBD1. This CDR3 is CASSEGQARNYGYTF. The CDR3 DNA follows: TGCGCCAGCAGTGAGGGACAGGCGAGGAACTATGGCTACACCTTC.